This TCR beta chain comes out of a study of cytomegalovirus exposure and HLA in healthy donors. Study-wide context: Among around 170 million T cells, an earlier analysis found roughly 110 million unique TCR beta sequences.

V shed 3 bases and J shed 4 bases, with 14 bases lying between them. In germline, CDR1 is SGHDT, CDR2 YYEEEE. The CDR3 extends over 15 amino acids. The PCR used 60 Vbeta and 13 Jbeta primers. Data came from immunoSEQ multiplex PCR; TCRdb stores just in-frame clones and leaves some out. The sample has some 200,000 clones; over 70% are singletons. The chain is built from TRBV5-6 and TRBJ1-3; D ambiguous. The receptor's source is a man aged 45 to 65 in good health and CMV-seronegative. Sequencing used PBMCs. CDR3 in amino acids: CASSSKAISGNTIYF. CDR3 nucleotide sequence: TGTGCCAGCAGCTCTAAAGCCATATCCGGAAACACCATATATTTT.